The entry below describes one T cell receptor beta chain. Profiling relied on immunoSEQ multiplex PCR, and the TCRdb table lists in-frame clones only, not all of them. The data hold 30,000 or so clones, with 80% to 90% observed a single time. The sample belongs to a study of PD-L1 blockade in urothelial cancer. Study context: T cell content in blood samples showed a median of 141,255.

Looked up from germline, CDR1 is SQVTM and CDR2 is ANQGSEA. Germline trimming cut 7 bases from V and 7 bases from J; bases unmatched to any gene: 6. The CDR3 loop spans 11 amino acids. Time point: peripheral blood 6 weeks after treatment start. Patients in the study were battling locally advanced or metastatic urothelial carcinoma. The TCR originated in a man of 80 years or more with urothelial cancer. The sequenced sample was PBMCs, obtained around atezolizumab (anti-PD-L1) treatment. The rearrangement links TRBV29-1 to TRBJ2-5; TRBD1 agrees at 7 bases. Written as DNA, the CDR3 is TGCAGCGCCGGGACAGTAGGGACCCAGTACTTC. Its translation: CSAGTVGTQYF.